This TCR beta chain derives from a study of post-analysis software for immune sequencing data. Findings of the study overall: Roughly 5 TRBV segments occurring more often in patients than controls included TRBV5-6, TRBV5-1 and TRBV20-1. The study found significantly lower normalized Chao1 diversity in multiple sclerosis patients than in controls.

Tagging with unique molecular identifiers was a feature of the TCR beta cDNA libraries. From the PCR reads, TCRdb called clonotypes with MiXCR, one entry per CDR3 protein. The table has 450,000 to 700,000 distinct CDR3 sequences, around 47% seen once. Deletions cut 3 bases from V and 4 bases from J, with 28 bases between. This CDR3 has 19 residues. With regard to this clonotype: Its matching antigen is unknown.

The chain has TRBV12-3 or TRBV12-4 and TRBJ2-7; tentatively, D is TRBD1 (8 bases). The clonotype comes from a girl aged 10 to 17 with multiple sclerosis. Material for sequencing was blood. CDR3 loop: CASSFHRGSSVGGEYEQYF. The CDR3 DNA follows: TGTGCCAGCAGTTTCCACAGGGGGTCAAGCGTGGGAGGGGAATACGAGCAGTACTTC.